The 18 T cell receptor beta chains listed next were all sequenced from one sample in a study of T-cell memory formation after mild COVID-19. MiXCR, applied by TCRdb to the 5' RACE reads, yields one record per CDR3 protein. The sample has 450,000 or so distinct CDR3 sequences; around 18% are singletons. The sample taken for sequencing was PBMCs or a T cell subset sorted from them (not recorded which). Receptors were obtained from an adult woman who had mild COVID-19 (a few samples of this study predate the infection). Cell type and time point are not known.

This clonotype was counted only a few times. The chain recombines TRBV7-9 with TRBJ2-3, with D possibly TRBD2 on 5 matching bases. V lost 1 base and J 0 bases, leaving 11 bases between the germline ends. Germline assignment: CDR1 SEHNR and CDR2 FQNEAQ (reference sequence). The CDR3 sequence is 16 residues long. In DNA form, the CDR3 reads TGTGCCAGCAGCTTAGTTATCGGACTGAGCACAGATACGCAGTATTTT. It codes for CASSLVIGLSTDTQYF.

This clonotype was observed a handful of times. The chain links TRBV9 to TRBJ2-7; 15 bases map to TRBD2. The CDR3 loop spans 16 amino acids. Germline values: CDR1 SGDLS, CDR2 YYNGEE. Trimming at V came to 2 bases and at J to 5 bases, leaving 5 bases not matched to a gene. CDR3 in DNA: TGTGCCAGCAGCGTCGGACTAGCGGGGGGGCATAACGAGCAGTACTTC. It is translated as CASSVGLAGGHNEQYF.

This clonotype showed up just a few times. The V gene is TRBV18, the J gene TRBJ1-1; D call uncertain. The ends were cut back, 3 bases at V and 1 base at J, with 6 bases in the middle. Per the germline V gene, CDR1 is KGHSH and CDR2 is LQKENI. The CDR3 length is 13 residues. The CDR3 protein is CASSPRANTEAFF. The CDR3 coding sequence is TGTGCCAGCTCACCTCGGGCGAACACTGAAGCTTTCTTT.

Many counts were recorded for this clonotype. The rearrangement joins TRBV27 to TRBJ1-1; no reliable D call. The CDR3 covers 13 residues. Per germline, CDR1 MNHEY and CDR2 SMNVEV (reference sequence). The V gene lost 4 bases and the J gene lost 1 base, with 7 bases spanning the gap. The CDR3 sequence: CASSYLGNTEAFF. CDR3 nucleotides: TGTGCCAGCAGTTATCTGGGGAACACTGAAGCTTTCTTT.

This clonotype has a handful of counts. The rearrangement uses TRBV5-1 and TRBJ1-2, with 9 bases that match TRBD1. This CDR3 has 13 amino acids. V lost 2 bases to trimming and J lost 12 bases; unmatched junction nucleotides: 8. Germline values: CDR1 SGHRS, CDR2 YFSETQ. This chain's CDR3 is CASSFPGQGSHTF. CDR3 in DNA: TGCGCCAGCAGCTTCCCGGGACAGGGCTCCCACACCTTC.

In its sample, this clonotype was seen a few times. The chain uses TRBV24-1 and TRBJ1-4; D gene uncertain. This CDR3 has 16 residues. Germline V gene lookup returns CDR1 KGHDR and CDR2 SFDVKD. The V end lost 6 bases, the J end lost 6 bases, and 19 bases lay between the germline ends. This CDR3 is CATSSHSRALDEKLFF. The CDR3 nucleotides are TGTGCCACCAGTTCCCATAGCCGGGCCCTGGATGAAAAACTGTTTTTT.

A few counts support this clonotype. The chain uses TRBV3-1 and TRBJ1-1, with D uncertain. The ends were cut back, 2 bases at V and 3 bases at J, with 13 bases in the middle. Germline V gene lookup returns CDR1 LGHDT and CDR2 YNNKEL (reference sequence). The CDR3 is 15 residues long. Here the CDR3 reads CASSQPRRGYTEAFF. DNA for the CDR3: TGTGCCAGCAGCCAACCTCGTCGAGGGTACACTGAAGCTTTCTTT.

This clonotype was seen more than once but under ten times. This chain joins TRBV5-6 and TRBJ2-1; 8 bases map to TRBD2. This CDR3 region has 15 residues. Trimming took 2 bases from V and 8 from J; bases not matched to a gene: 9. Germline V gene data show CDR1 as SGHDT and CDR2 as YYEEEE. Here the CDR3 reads CASSFPGGPGDEQFF. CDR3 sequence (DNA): TGTGCCAGCAGCTTCCCGGGGGGGCCAGGAGATGAGCAGTTCTTC.

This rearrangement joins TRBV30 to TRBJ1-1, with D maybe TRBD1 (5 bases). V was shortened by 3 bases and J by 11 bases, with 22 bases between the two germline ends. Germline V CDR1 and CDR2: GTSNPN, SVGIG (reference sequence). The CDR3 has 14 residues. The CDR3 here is CAWSWAGTLSEAFF. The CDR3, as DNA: TGTGCCTGGAGCTGGGCCGGGACCCTCTCCGAGGCTTTCTTT.

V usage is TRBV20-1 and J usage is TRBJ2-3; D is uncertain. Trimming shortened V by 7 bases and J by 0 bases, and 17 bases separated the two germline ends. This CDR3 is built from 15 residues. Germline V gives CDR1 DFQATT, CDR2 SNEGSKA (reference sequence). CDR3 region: CSVPLRRASTDTQYF. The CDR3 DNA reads TGCAGTGTCCCCCTCCGACGGGCGAGCACAGATACGCAGTATTTT.

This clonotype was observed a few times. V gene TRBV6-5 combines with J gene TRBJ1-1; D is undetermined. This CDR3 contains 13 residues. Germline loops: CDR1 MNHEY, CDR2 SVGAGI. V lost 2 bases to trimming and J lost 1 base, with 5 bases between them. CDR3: CASSYGPNTEAFF. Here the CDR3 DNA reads TGTGCCAGCAGTTACGGCCCGAACACTGAAGCTTTCTTT.

CDR3 region: CATSEGGLAGNTGELFF. In DNA, the CDR3 is TGTGCCACCAGTGAAGGGGGACTAGCGGGAAACACCGGGGAGCTGTTTTTT. The V gene is TRBV24-1, the J gene TRBJ2-2, with 13 bases matching TRBD2. The CDR3 is 17 residues long. J was trimmed by 2 bases and V by 4 bases; bases with no gene match: 3. Looked up from germline, CDR1 is KGHDR and CDR2 is SFDVKD.

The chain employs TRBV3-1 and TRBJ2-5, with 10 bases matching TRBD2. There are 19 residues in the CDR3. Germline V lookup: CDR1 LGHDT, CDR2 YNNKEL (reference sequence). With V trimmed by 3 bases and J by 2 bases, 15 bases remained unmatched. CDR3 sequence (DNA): TGTGCCAGCAGCCACCCCGGGGCTTGGACTAGCGGCGAACAAGAGACCCAGTACTTC. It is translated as CASSHPGAWTSGEQETQYF.

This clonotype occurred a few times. The DNA for the CDR3 is TGTGCCATTCTAGGAGGCGGACGGGGGGCAGATACGCAGTATTTT. This codes for CAILGGGRGADTQYF. This rearrangement joins TRBV7-9 to TRBJ2-3, with 7 positions matching TRBD2. V lost 10 bases, J lost 4 bases, and 14 bases stayed unmatched. Germline CDR1 SEHNR, CDR2 FQNEAQ (reference sequence). This CDR3 is built from 15 residues.

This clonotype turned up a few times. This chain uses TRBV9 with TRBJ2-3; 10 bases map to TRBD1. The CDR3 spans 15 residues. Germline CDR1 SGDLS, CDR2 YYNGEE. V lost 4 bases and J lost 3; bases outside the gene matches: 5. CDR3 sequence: CASSSGQGKTDTQYF. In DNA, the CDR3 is TGTGCCAGCAGCTCGGGACAGGGGAAGACAGATACGCAGTATTTT. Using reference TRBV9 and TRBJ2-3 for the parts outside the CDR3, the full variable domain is DSGVTQTPKHLITATGQRVTLRCSPRSGDLSVYWYQQSLDQGLQFLIQYYNGEERAKGNILERFSAQQFPDLHSELNLSSLELGDSALYFCASSSGQGKTDTQYFGPGTRLTVL.

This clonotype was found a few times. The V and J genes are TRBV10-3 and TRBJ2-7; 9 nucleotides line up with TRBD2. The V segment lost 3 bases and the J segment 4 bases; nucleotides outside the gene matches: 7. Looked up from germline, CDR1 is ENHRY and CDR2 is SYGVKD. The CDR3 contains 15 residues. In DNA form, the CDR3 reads TGTGCCATCAGTGAAGAAGCGGGAGGACAGTACGAGCAGTACTTC. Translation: CAISEEAGGQYEQYF.

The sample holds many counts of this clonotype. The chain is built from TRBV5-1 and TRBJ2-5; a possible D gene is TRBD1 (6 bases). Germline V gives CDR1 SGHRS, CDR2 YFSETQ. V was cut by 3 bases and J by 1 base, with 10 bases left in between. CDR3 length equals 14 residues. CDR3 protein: CASSSRTVQETQYF. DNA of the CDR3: TGCGCCAGCAGCTCCAGGACAGTCCAAGAGACCCAGTACTTC.

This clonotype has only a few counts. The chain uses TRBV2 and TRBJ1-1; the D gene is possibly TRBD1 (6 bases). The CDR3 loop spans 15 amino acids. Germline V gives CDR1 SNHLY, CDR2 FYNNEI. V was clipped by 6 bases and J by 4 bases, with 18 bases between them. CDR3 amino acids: CASRNQQGFGTEAFF. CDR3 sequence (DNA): TGTGCCAGCAGGAACCAACAGGGATTCGGCACTGAAGCTTTCTTT.